This T cell receptor beta chain was found in a study of blood T cell repertoires in COVID-19. Overall study: Collection of acute and convalescent COVID-19 samples took place in the United States, Italy and Spain. PBMCs, B-cell-depleted T cells, or T cells provided the cDNA or gDNA that made up the material.

Only one count was recorded for this clone. In the original analysis: Estimates of nucleated cell counts were drawn from the amplification of reference gene primers. Sequencing was performed with immunoSEQ multiplex PCR; in TCRdb, only in-frame clones are kept and a portion is missing. V, J and clone size derive from that table, while D and trimming were established from the DNA sequence. In the table there are under 250,000 clones, about four fifths of which are singletons. This TCR came from a man aged 35 to 55 with active or convalescent COVID-19. Input material: peripheral blood.

The CDR3 DNA follows: TGTGCCAGCAGCTTATCGGGGTTCGGATCCGGGGAGCTGTTTTTT. It translates to CASSLSGFGSGELFF. The gene calls are TRBV7-3 and TRBJ2-2, with a weak D call TRBD2 (5 bases). CDR3 length: 15 residues. The germline gives CDR1 SGHTA, CDR2 FQGTGA. The germline V and J ends were trimmed by 2 bases and 6 bases, with 13 bases remaining between them.